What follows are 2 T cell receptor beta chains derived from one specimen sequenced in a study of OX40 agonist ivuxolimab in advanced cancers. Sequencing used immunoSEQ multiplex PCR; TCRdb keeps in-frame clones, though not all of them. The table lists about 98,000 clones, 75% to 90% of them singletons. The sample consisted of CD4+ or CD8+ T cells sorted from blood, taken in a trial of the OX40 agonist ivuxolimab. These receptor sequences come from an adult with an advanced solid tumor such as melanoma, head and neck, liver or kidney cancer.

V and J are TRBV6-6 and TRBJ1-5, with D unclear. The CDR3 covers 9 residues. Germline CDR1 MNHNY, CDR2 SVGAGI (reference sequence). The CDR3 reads CGAGQPQHF. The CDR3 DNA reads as TGTGGGGCGGGACAGCCCCAGCATTTT.

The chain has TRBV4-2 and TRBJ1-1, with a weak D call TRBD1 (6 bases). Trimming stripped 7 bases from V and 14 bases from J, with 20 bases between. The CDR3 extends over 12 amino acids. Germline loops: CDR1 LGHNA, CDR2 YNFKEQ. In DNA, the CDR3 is TGTGCCAGCAATTTTCCTGGACAGCCAGCCTTCTTT. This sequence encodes CASNFPGQPAFF.